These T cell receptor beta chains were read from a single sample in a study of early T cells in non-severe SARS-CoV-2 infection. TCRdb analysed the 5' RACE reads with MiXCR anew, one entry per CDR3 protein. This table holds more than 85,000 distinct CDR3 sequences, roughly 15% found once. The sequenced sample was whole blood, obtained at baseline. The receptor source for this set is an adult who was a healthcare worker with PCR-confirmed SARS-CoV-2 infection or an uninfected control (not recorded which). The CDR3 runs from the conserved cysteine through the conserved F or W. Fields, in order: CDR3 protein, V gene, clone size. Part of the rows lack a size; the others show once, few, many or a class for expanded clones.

CDR3aa: CSVDGSGGEETQYF
v_gene: TRBV29-1
abundance: few

CDR3aa: CASSLTGGPSEAFF
v_gene: TRBV7-9
abundance: NA

CDR3aa: CSASLTRKKETQYF
v_gene: TRBV20-1
abundance: once

CDR3aa: CSATGTGTTDTQYF
v_gene: TRBV20-1
abundance: NA

CDR3aa: CSARDHQGTSGHSYNEQFF
v_gene: TRBV20-1
abundance: NA

CDR3aa: CAWSHRWGSNQPQHF
v_gene: TRBV30
abundance: once

CDR3aa: CSARDLLVLKDTQYF
v_gene: TRBV20-1
abundance: NA

CDR3aa: CASIQDRSDQPQHF
v_gene: TRBV6-1
abundance: NA

CDR3aa: CASSQEMNTEAFF
v_gene: TRBV14
abundance: many

CDR3aa: CASSPGQPNEKLFF
v_gene: TRBV18
abundance: NA

CDR3aa: CASSGGQGHTEAFF
v_gene: TRBV18
abundance: NA

CDR3aa: CSARVAGTGGHTETQYF
v_gene: TRBV20-1
abundance: few

CDR3aa: CSARDRRTNSPLHF
v_gene: TRBV20-1
abundance: NA

CDR3aa: CASSLYGGKMGPGEQFF
v_gene: TRBV28
abundance: many

CDR3aa: CASSQGLAETQYF
v_gene: TRBV6-6
abundance: many

CDR3aa: CASSWRGRLTYEQYF
v_gene: TRBV7-6
abundance: NA

CDR3aa: CASTPLRQGRSQETQYF
v_gene: TRBV28
abundance: few

CDR3aa: CASSLIYGGKGVTGELFF
v_gene: TRBV27
abundance: NA

CDR3aa: CASSQEVQPHQPQHF
v_gene: TRBV4-2
abundance: many

CDR3aa: CASILRGASPQETQYF
v_gene: TRBV6-1
abundance: NA

CDR3aa: CASSQDETDTQYF
v_gene: TRBV3-1
abundance: many

CDR3aa: CSARDRGLSYEQYF
v_gene: TRBV20-1
abundance: NA

CDR3aa: CASSFPWDRDAYEQYF
v_gene: TRBV13
abundance: NA

CDR3aa: CASSETWRTSGRAWETQYF
v_gene: TRBV25-1
abundance: few

CDR3aa: CASSLRQGYNEQFF
v_gene: TRBV5-1
abundance: few

CDR3aa: CASSLGAKNTEAFF
v_gene: TRBV28
abundance: few

CDR3aa: CASSQRALAARNDEQFF
v_gene: TRBV4-1
abundance: NA

CDR3aa: CASKELAGAPGELFF
v_gene: TRBV6-2/TRBV6-3
abundance: many

CDR3aa: CASSLSGRYEQYF
v_gene: TRBV7-9
abundance: many

CDR3aa: CASRSRWTSGVYEQYF
v_gene: TRBV28
abundance: NA

CDR3aa: CASSHRTSLAGDVVLHEQFF
v_gene: TRBV4-1
abundance: NA

CDR3aa: CASSVTPGTTYEQYF
v_gene: TRBV9
abundance: NA

CDR3aa: CATSREGQGHEKLFF
v_gene: TRBV15
abundance: NA

CDR3aa: CASSEFQHGYTF
v_gene: TRBV10-2
abundance: many

CDR3aa: CAIRNDLNRDTEAFF
v_gene: TRBV10-3
abundance: NA

CDR3aa: CSAQGSTDTQYF
v_gene: TRBV20-1
abundance: NA

CDR3aa: CASSRNRGEQETQYF
v_gene: TRBV18
abundance: few

CDR3aa: CSAIGTGGSKTQYF
v_gene: TRBV29-1
abundance: NA

CDR3aa: CAIGGLAGDEQFF
v_gene: TRBV10-3
abundance: NA

CDR3aa: CASTTERRSRPYEQYF
v_gene: TRBV7-2
abundance: few

CDR3aa: CASGLGNTEAFF
v_gene: TRBV12-5
abundance: once

CDR3aa: CASSRREKNTGELFF
v_gene: TRBV11-2
abundance: few

CDR3aa: CASSGLANEQFF
v_gene: TRBV6-5
abundance: few

CDR3aa: CSAGRTDTQYF
v_gene: TRBV20-1
abundance: NA

CDR3aa: CASARESNQPQHF
v_gene: TRBV2
abundance: few

CDR3aa: CASSYTGLAGVHEQFF
v_gene: TRBV6-2/TRBV6-3
abundance: few

CDR3aa: CASSLGLDPYNEQFF
v_gene: TRBV5-1
abundance: many

CDR3aa: CASSPGTSGTTDTQYF
v_gene: TRBV5-4
abundance: NA

CDR3aa: CASSSPLNTGELFF
v_gene: TRBV5-1
abundance: NA

CDR3aa: CASRVLLNEKLFF
v_gene: TRBV2
abundance: NA

CDR3aa: CASSLNRGGTYNEQFF
v_gene: TRBV11-3
abundance: few

CDR3aa: CASTWGSNQPQHF
v_gene: TRBV19
abundance: few

CDR3aa: CASSLKLAGGDTQYF
v_gene: TRBV5-4
abundance: many

CDR3aa: CASSDGEETQYF
v_gene: TRBV6-1
abundance: NA

CDR3aa: CASSQTGELFF
v_gene: TRBV14
abundance: few

CDR3aa: CSASLHGVSYGYTF
v_gene: TRBV20-1
abundance: many

CDR3aa: CASSESRGGAIGELFF
v_gene: TRBV10-2
abundance: few